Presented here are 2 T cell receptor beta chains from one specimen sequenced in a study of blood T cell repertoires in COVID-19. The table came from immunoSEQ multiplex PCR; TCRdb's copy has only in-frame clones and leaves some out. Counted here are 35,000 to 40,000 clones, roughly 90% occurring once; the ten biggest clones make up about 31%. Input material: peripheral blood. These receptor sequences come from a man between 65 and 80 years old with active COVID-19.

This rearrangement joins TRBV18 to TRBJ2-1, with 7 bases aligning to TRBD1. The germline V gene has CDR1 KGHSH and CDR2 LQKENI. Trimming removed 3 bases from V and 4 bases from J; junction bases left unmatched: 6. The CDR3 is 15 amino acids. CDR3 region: CASSPLTGRYNEQFF. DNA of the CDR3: TGTGCCAGCTCACCTCTGACAGGGCGATACAATGAGCAGTTCTTC.

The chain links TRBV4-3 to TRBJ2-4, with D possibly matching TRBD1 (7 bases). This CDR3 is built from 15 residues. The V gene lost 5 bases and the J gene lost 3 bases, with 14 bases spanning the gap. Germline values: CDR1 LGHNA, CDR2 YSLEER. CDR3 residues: CASSANRGGKNIQYF. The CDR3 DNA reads TGCGCCAGCAGCGCCAACAGGGGAGGCAAAAACATTCAGTACTTC.